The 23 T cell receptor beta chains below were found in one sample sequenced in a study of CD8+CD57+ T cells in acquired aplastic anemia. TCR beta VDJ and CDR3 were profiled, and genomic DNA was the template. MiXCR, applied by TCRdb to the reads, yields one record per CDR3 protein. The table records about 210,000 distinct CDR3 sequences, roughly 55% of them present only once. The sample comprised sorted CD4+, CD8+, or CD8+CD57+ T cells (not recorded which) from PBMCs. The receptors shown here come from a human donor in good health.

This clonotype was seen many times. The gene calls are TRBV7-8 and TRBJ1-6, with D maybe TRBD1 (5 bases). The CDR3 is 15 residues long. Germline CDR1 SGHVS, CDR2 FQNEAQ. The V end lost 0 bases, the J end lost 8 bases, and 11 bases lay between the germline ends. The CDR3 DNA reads TGTGCCAGCAGCTTAGCTGGGGACTGGGATTCACCCCTCCACTTT. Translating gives CASSLAGDWDSPLHF.

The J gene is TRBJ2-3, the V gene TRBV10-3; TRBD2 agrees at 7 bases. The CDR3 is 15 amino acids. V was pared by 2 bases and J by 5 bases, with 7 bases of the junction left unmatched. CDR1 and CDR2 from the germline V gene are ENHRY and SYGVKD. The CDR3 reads CAISEGSGAGDTQYF. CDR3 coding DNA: TGTGCCATCAGTGAGGGAAGCGGGGCGGGAGATACGCAGTATTTT.

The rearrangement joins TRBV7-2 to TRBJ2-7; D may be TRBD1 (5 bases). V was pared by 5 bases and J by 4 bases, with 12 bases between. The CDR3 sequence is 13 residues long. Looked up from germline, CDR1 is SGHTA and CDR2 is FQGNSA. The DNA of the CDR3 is TGTGCCAGCAGCCGGGCAGGGTTGTACGAGCAGTACTTC. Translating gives CASSRAGLYEQYF.

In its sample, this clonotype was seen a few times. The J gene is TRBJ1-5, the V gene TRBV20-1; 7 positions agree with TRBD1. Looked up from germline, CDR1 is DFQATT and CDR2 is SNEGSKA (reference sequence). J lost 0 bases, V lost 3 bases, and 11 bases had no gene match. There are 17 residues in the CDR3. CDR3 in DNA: TGCAGTGCTAGGGTTGCAGGGGGGACATATAGCAATCAGCCCCAGCATTTT. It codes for CSARVAGGTYSNQPQHF.

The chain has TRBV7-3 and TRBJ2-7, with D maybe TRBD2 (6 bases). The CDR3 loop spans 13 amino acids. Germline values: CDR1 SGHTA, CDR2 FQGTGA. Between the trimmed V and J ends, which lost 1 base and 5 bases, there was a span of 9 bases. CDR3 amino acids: CASSLIAADEQYF. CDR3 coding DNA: TGTGCCAGCAGCTTAATAGCGGCCGACGAGCAGTACTTC.

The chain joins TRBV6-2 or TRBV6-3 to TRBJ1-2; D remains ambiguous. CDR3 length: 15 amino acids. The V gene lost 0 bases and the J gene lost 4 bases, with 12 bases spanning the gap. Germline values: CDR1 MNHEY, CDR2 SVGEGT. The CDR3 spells CASSYSPDSGYGYTF. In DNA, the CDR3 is TGTGCCAGCAGTTACTCACCGGATTCTGGCTATGGCTACACCTTC.

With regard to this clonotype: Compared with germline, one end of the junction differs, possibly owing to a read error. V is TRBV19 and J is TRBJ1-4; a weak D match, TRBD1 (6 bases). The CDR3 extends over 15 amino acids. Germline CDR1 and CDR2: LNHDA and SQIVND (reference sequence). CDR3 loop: CASSRGRGALEKLFF. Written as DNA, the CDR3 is TGTGCCAGTAGCCGTGGACGGGGGGCTTTGGAAAAGCTGTTTTTT.

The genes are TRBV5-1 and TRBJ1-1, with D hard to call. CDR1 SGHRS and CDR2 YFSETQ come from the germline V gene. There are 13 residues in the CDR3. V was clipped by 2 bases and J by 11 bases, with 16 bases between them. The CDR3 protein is CASSLSGYSHAFF. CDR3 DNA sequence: TGCGCCAGCAGCTTATCGGGGTATAGCCATGCTTTCTTT.

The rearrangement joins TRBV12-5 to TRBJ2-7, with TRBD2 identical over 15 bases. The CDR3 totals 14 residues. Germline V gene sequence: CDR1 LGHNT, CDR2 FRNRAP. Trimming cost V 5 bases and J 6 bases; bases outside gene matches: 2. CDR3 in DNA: TGTGCTAGTGGTATGGGACTAGCGGGAGGCGAGCAGTACTTC. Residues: CASGMGLAGGEQYF. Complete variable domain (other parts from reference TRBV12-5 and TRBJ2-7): DARVTQTPRHKVTEMGQEVTMRCQPILGHNTVFWYRQTMMQGLELLAYFRNRAPLDDSGMPKDRFSAEMPDATLATLKIQPSEPRDSAVYFCASGMGLAGGEQYFGPGTRLTVT.

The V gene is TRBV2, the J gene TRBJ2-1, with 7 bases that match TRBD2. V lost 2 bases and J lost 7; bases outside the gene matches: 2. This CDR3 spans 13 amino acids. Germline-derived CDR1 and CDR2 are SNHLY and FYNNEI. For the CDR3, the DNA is TGTGCCAGCAGTGAAACTAGCGATAATGAGCAGTTCTTC. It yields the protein CASSETSDNEQFF.

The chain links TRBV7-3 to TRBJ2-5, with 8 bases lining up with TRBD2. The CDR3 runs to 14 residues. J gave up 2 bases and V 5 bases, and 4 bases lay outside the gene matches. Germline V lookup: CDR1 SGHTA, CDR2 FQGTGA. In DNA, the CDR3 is TGTGCCAGCAGCACACTAGCGGAACAAGAGACCCAGTACTTC. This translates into CASSTLAEQETQYF.

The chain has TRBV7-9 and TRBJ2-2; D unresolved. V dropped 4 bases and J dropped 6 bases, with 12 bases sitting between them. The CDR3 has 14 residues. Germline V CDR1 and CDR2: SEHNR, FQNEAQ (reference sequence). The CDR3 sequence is CASSSPVPAGELFF. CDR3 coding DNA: TGTGCCAGCAGCTCCCCCGTTCCTGCCGGGGAGCTGTTTTTT.

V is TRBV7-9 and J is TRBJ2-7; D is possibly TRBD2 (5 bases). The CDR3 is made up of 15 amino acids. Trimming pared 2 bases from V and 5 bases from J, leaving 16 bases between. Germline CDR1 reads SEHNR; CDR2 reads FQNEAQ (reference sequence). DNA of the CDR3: TGTGCCAGCAGCTTATTTGGACGGGATCAGAACGAGCAGTACTTC. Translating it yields CASSLFGRDQNEQYF.

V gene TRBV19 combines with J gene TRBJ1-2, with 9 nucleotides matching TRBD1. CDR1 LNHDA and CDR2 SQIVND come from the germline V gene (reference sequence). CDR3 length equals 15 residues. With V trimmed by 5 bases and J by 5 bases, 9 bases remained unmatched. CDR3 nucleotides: TGTGCCAGTAGTGTCCGGGACAGGGCACCGTATGGCTACACCTTC. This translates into CASSVRDRAPYGYTF.

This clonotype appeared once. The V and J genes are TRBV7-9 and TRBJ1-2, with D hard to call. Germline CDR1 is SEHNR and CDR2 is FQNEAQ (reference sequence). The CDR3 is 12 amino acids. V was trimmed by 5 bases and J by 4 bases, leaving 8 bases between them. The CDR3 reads CASSHPGYGYTF. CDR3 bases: TGTGCCAGCAGCCACCCGGGCTATGGCTACACCTTC.

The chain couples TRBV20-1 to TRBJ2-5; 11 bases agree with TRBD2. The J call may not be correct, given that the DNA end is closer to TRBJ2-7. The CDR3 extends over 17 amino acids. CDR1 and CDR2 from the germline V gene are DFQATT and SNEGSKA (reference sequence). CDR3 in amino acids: CSAPPTSGKGSPYEQYF. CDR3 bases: TGCAGTGCTCCCCCGACTAGCGGGAAAGGGAGCCCCTACGAGCAGTACTTC.

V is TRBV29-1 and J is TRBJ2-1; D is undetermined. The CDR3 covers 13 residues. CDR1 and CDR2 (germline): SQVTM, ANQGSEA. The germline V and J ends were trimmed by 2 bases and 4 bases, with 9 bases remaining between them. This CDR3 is CSVEWWQYNEQFF. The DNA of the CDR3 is TGCAGCGTTGAATGGTGGCAGTACAATGAGCAGTTCTTC.

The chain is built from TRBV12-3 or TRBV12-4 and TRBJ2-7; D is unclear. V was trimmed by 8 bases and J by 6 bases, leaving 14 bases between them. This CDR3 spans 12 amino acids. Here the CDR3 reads CASRPPFGEQYF. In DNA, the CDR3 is TGTGCCAGCCGTCCTCCGTTCGGCGAGCAGTACTTC.

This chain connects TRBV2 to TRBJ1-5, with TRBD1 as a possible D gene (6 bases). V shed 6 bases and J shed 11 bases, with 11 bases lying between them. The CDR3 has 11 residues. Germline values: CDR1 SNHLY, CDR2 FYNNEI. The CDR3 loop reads CASRVQGTQHF. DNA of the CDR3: TGTGCCAGCAGGGTACAGGGAACCCAGCATTTT.

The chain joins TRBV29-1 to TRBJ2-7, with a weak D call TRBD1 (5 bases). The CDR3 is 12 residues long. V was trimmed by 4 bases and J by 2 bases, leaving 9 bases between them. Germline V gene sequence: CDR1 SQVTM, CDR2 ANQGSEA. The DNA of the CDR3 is TGCAGCGTTGTGGCAGGGACCTACGAGCAGTACTTC. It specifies CSVVAGTYEQYF.

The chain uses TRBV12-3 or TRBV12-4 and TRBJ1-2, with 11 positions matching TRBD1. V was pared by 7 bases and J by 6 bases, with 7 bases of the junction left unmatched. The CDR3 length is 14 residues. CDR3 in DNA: TGTGCCAGCACTAGGACAGGGGGCCCCGATGGCTACACCTTC. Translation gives CASTRTGGPDGYTF.

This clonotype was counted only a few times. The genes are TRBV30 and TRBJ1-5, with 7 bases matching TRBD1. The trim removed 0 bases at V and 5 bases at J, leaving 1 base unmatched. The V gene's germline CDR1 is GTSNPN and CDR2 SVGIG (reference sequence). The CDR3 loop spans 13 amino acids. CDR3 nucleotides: TGTGCCTGGAGTGTAGACAGGGATCAGCCCCAGCATTTT. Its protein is CAWSVDRDQPQHF.

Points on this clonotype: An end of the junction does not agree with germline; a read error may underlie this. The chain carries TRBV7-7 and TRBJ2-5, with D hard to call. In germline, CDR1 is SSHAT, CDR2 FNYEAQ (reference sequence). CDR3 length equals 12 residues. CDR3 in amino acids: CASSFPGETQYF. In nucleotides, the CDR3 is TGTGCTAGCAGCTTTCCTGGGGAGACCCAGTACTTC.